This TCR beta chain was captured in a study of T cell repertoires in cytomegalovirus infection. MiXCR was run by TCRdb on the reads, yielding one entry per CDR3 protein. The sample gives 150,000 to 200,000 distinct CDR3 sequences, 13% to 15% of which show up once; 25% to 30% is in the top ten. In its sample, this clonotype was seen a few times. Its antigen remains unidentified. General study results and limits: Cumulative frequency (of public TCR beta family members) identified carriers of CMV plus the relevant HLA.

V was trimmed by 1 base and J by 0 bases, leaving 10 bases between them. Germline CDR1 is SGHDN and CDR2 is FVKESK. The CDR3 has 15 residues. Sequencing was done on a sample of PBMCs. The sequence derives from a human donor in good health (CMV status not recorded). Some clones in this sample may be carry-over from other donors' samples. The chain joins TRBV14 to TRBJ2-7; unclear D gene. The CDR3 nucleotides read TGTGCCAGCAGCCAAGGTTCGGGCTTCTCCTACGAGCAGTACTTC. The encoded protein is CASSQGSGFSYEQYF. Full variable domain (outside the CDR3, taken from reference TRBV14 and TRBJ2-7): EAGVTQFPSHSVIEKGQTVTLRCDPISGHDNLYWYRRVMGKEIKFLLHFVKESKQDESGMPNNRFLAERTGGTYSTLKVQPAELEDSGVYFCASSQGSGFSYEQYFGPGTRLTVT.